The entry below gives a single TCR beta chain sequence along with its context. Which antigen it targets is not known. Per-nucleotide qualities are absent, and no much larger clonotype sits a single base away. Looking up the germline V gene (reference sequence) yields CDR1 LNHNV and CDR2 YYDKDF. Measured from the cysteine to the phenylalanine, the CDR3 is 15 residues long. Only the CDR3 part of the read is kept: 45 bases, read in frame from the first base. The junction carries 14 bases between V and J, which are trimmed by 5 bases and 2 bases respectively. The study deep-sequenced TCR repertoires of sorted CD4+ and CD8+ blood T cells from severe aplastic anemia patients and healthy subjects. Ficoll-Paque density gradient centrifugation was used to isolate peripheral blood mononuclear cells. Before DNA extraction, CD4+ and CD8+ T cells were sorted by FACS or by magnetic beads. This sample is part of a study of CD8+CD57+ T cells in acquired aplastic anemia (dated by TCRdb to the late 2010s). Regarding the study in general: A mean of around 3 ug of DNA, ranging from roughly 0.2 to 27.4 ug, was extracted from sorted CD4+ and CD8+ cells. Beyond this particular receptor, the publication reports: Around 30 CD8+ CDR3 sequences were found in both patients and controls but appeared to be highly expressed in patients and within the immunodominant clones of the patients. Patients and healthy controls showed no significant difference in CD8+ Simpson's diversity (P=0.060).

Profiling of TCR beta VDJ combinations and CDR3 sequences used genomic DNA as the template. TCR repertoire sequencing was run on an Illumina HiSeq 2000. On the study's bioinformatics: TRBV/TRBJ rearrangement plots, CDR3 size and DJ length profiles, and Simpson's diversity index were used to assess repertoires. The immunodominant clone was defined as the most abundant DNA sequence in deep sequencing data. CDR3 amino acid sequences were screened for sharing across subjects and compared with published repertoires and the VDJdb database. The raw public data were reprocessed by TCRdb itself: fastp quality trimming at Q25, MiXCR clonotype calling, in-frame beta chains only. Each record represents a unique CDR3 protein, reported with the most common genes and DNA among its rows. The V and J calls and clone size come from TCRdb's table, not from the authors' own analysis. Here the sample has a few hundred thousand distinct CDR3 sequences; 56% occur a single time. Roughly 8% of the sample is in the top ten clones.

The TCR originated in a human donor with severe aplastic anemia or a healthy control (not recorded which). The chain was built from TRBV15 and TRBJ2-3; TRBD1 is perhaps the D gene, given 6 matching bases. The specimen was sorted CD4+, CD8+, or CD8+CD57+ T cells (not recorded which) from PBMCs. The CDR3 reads CATSPRTADTDTQYF. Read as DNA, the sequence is TGTGCCACCAGCCCCCGGACAGCGGACACAGATACGCAGTATTTT.